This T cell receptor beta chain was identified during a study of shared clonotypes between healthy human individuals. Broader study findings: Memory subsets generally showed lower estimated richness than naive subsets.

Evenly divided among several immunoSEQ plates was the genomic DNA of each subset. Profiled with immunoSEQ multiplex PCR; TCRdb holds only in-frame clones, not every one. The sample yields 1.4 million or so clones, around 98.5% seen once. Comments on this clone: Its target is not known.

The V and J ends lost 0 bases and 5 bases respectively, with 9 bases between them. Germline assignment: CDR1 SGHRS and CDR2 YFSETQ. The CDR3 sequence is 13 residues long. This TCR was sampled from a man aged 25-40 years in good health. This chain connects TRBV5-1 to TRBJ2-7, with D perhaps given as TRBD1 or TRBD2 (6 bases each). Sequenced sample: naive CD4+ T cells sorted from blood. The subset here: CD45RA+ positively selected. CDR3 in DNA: TGCGCCAGCAGCTTGGTGGGGGGCCACGAGCAGTACTTC. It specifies CASSLVGGHEQYF.